This is a list of T cell receptor beta chains from one sample in a study of human T cells and chemical hapten exposure. TCRdb independently ran MiXCR on the RACE reads; one entry per CDR3 protein. The repertoire holds more than 65,000 distinct CDR3 sequences, with 32% as singletons. Material: whole blood, obtained in connection with sensitization to the hapten diphenylcyclopropenone (DPC). These receptors came from a man in his forties with alopecia areata. Some clones in this sample may be carry-over from other donors' samples. Both conserved end residues are part of each CDR3. The size entry is marked missing in some rows and otherwise reads once, few, many or a size class.

>TRBV5-1|-
CASMAAGKTDTQYF
>TRBV7-2|few
CASSLDMTSYNEQFF
>TRBV7-2|-
CASSPTRTNTGELFF
>TRBV24-1|few
CATGQGTDTQYF
>TRBV7-2|-
CASSLEPRWTEAFF
>TRBV18|-
CASSRTGGEKLFF
>TRBV20-1|-
CSAIWASTDTQYF
>TRBV27|few
CASSFVGQPQHF
>TRBV7-9|-
CASSFPGTGHNEQFF
>TRBV6-2/TRBV6-3|-
CASSYSRNGETQYF
>TRBV20-1|-
CSAIAGPQETQYF
>TRBV29-1|-
CSVVGQGDEQYF
>TRBV4-3|few
CASSQDWKAAREQYF
>TRBV20-1|-
CSTKGAGNTIYF
>TRBV6-2/TRBV6-3|-
CASRGQGHTEAFF
>TRBV20-1|few
CSARGIGLSNEQFF
>TRBV20-1|-
CSASRGTYGYTF
>TRBV2|few
CASRPDRTGGRDTIYF
>TRBV20-1|-
CSARDQDRSSYNSPLHF
>TRBV6-6|-
CASIGLAASSYNEQFF
>TRBV28|few
CASSRRTSGSASEQYF
>TRBV28|few
CASSSGLAGSKQYF
>TRBV5-5|-
CASSSRWGTDEKLFF
>TRBV5-1|-
CASRGLAGDNSGEQFF
>TRBV19|-
CASSSPQGADTDTQYF
>TRBV20-1|few
CSASGTSGGYNEQFF
>TRBV6-1|few
CASSEGHREAGELFF
>TRBV4-3|few
CASSPGRTGGAVGPYNEQFF
>TRBV28|few
CASRPQRGRDRVRYEQYF
>TRBV28|few
CASSLWAPYGEQFF
>TRBV28|few
CASSRTGVNGYTF
>TRBV4-3|few
CASSQDPQMGQPQHF
>TRBV7-8|-
CASRPPSQGTYEQYF
>TRBV27|few
CASSSQGFRAGGFHEQYF
>TRBV18|-
CASSPQKYNEQFF
>TRBV14|-
CASSQDSSGGSAQDTQYF
>TRBV20-1|-
CSASGGVIF
>TRBV7-2|-
CASSLGGSGMHEQFF
>TRBV29-1|few
CSAGLAGGQETQYF
>TRBV12-3/TRBV12-4|few
CASRGLAGLAKNIQYF